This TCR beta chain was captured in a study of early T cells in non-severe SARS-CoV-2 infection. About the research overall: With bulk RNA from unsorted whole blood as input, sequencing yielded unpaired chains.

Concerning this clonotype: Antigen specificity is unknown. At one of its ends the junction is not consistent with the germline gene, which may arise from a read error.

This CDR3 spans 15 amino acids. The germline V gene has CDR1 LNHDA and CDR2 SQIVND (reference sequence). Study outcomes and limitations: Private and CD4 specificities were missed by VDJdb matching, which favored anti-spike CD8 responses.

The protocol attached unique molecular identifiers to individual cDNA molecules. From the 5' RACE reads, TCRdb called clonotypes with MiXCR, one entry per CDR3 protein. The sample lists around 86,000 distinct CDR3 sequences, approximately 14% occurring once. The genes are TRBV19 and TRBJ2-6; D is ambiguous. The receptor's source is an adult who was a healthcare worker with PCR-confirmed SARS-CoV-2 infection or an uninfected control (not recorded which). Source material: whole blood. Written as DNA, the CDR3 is TGTGCCAGTAGTATCGAGAGCTCTGGGGTCAACGTCCTGACTTTC. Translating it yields CASSIESSGVNVLTF.